Shown below are 22 T cell receptor beta chains from a single sample sequenced in a study of CD8 T cells in ankylosing spondylitis. Study results and caveats: In ankylosing spondylitis blood, a motif of roughly eight highly homologous TCR beta variants appeared characteristic.

A single record per CDR3 protein comes from TCRdb applying MiXCR to the 5' RACE reads. The sample yields 200,000 to 250,000 distinct CDR3 sequences, 7% to 8% seen once. Antigens of these TCRs are unknown. Sequencing was performed on blood, either unsorted or a sorted T cell fraction (not recorded which). These receptors all come from a male donor with ankylosing spondylitis.

This clonotype was seen repeatedly, ten times or more. The CDR3, as DNA: TGCGCCAGCAGCCAAGATAACGGCGGCAGGATCAACTATGGCTACACCTTC. This translates into CASSQDNGGRINYGYTF. The rearrangement uses TRBV4-3 and TRBJ1-2, with D uncertain. Trimming stripped 0 bases from V and 2 bases from J, with 16 bases between. Germline-derived CDR1 and CDR2 are LGHNA and YSLEER. The CDR3 is 17 residues long.

This clonotype was seen repeatedly, ten times or more. This chain joins TRBV4-3 and TRBJ2-3; no reliable D call. Trimming took off 0 bases at V and 12 bases at J, with 13 bases between the two ends. The CDR3 loop spans 13 amino acids. The germline gives CDR1 LGHNA, CDR2 YSLEER. The CDR3 sequence: CASSQEIGPSQYF. CDR3 nucleotide sequence: TGCGCCAGCAGCCAAGAAATCGGTCCCTCTCAGTATTTT.

This chain links TRBV15 with TRBJ2-2; the D gene is possibly TRBD2 (6 bases). CDR1 is LNHNV and CDR2 is YYDKDF in the germline V gene (reference sequence). V was clipped by 2 bases and J by 7 bases, with 20 bases between them. The CDR3 has 17 residues. The CDR3 nucleotides read TGTGCCACCAGCAGATTGGGATTAGCGGAAGGTGACGGGGAGCTGTTTTTT. It specifies CATSRLGLAEGDGELFF.

In this sample, this clonotype turned up a few times. The chain joins TRBV29-1 to TRBJ1-1; 7 bases align to TRBD1. CDR1 SQVTM and CDR2 ANQGSEA come from the germline V gene. This CDR3 has 14 residues. The trim removed 3 bases at V and 4 bases at J, leaving 8 bases unmatched. CDR3 region: CSVDPTGQGTEAFF. The CDR3 DNA reads as TGCAGCGTTGACCCGACAGGGCAAGGCACTGAAGCTTTCTTT.

This clonotype was seen at least ten times. The chain is built from TRBV19 and TRBJ1-1, with no clear D. V dropped 5 bases and J dropped 0 bases, with 10 bases sitting between them. CDR3 length: 14 residues. Germline V CDR1 and CDR2: LNHDA, SQIVND (reference sequence). In nucleotides, the CDR3 is TGTGCCAGTAGTGGAAGACATATGAACACTGAAGCTTTCTTT. This codes for CASSGRHMNTEAFF.

The sample holds many counts of this clonotype. V gene TRBV28 combines with J gene TRBJ2-5, with 10 bases matching TRBD2. The CDR3 is made up of 14 amino acids. Germline trimming cut 6 bases from V and 4 bases from J; bases unmatched to any gene: 5. CDR1 and CDR2 from the germline V gene are MDHEN and SYDVKM. The CDR3 loop reads CASRQLAGGETQYF. The CDR3, as DNA: TGTGCCAGCAGGCAGTTAGCGGGAGGAGAGACCCAGTACTTC. The whole variable domain, remainder taken from reference TRBV28 and TRBJ2-5, is DVKVTQSSRYLVKRTGEKVFLECVQDMDHENMFWYRQDPGLGLRLIYFSYDVKMKEKGDIPEGYSVSREKKERFSLILESASTNQTSMYLCASRQLAGGETQYFGPGTRLLVL.

This clonotype was detected only a few times. J is TRBJ2-1 and V is TRBV4-1, with no clear D. This CDR3 spans 16 amino acids. Trimming cost V 0 bases and J 0 bases, with 9 bases left between them. CDR1 is MGHRA and CDR2 is YSYEKL in the germline V gene. The CDR3 nucleotides read TGCGCCAGCAGCCAAGAGTCCGAGAGCTCCTACAATGAGCAGTTCTTC. This codes for CASSQESESSYNEQFF.

This clonotype was counted many times. V gene TRBV28 combines with J gene TRBJ2-1; 12 nucleotides match TRBD2. V shed 2 bases and J 5 bases; nucleotides not matched to a gene: 1. This CDR3 is 15 amino acids long. Per the germline V gene, CDR1 is MDHEN and CDR2 is SYDVKM. The CDR3 here is CASSLLAGGNNEQFF. DNA for the CDR3: TGTGCCAGCAGTTTACTAGCGGGGGGGAACAATGAGCAGTTCTTC.

This clonotype was detected ten times or more. The gene calls are TRBV7-2 and TRBJ2-7; no clear D. The CDR3 length is 15 residues. CDR1 is SGHTA, CDR2 FQGNSA, per germline. V was cut by 1 base and J by 2 bases, with 12 bases left in between. The CDR3 coding sequence is TGTGCCAGCAGCTTAGGGGCAGACCCGGCCTACGAGCAGTACTTC. Its protein is CASSLGADPAYEQYF.

This clonotype was detected a few times. V is TRBV7-6 and J is TRBJ2-1; 11 bases are shared with TRBD1. V gave up 4 bases and J gave up 7 bases; unmatched junction bases: 3. Germline V gene sequence: CDR1 SGHVS, CDR2 FNYEAQ. The CDR3 extends over 14 amino acids. CDR3 in amino acids: CASSWDRGWNEQFF. The CDR3 DNA reads as TGTGCCAGCAGCTGGGACAGGGGGTGGAATGAGCAGTTCTTC. Full variable domain (missing parts from reference TRBV7-6 and TRBJ2-1): GAGVSQSPRYKVTKRGQDVALRCDPISGHVSLYWYRQALGQGPEFLTYFNYEAQQDKSGLPNDRFSAERPEGSISTLTIQRTEQRDSAMYRCASSWDRGWNEQFFGPGTRLTVL.

This clonotype was picked up many times. CDR3 nucleotides: TGTGCCAGCAGCGCCCTCAAGGGAAACACCATATATTTT. Protein sequence: CASSALKGNTIYF. The chain is built from TRBV9 and TRBJ1-3; no reliable D call. The CDR3 consists of 13 residues. Trimming pared 3 bases from V and 4 bases from J, leaving 8 bases between. Per the germline V gene, CDR1 is SGDLS and CDR2 is YYNGEE.

This clonotype has ten or more counts. V usage is TRBV15 and J usage is TRBJ1-4, with a weak D call TRBD1 (5 bases). The V and J ends lost 9 bases and 0 bases respectively, with 8 bases between them. Per germline, CDR1 LNHNV and CDR2 YYDKDF (reference sequence). This CDR3 has 13 residues. The CDR3 region has the DNA TGTGCCACGAGGGGTTCAACTAATGAAAAACTGTTTTTT. Protein product: CATRGSTNEKLFF.

This clonotype was seen at least ten times. The chain links TRBV18 to TRBJ1-1, with 8 bases fitting TRBD1. V lost 3 bases to trimming and J lost 6 bases; unmatched junction nucleotides: 3. CDR3 length: 13 amino acids. Germline assignment: CDR1 KGHSH and CDR2 LQKENI. CDR3: CASSPWTGPEAFF. The CDR3 DNA reads TGTGCCAGCTCACCTTGGACAGGGCCTGAAGCTTTCTTT.

This clonotype was recorded many times. This sequence joins TRBV7-9 and TRBJ2-1; 10 nucleotides align to TRBD2. The CDR3 consists of 15 residues. Trimming at V came to 6 bases and at J to 4 bases, leaving 6 bases not matched to a gene. Germline loops: CDR1 SEHNR, CDR2 FQNEAQ (reference sequence). The CDR3, as DNA: TGTGCCAGCAGATATAGCGGGGGGAATTACAATGAGCAGTTCTTC. It codes for CASRYSGGNYNEQFF.

This clonotype was counted between two and nine times. This chain connects TRBV10-3 to TRBJ2-2; D tentatively fits TRBD1 or TRBD2 (5 bases each). Germline CDR1 is ENHRY and CDR2 is SYGVKD. V lost 7 bases, J lost 1 base, and 16 bases lay in between. The CDR3 loop spans 16 amino acids. Here the CDR3 reads CAIMRTRGLNTGELFF. CDR3 sequence (DNA): TGTGCCATCATGAGGACACGGGGCCTGAACACCGGGGAGCTGTTTTTT.

This clonotype was seen ten or more times. The J gene is TRBJ2-7, the V gene TRBV7-9; D ambiguous. This CDR3 comprises 15 residues. The V and J ends lost 5 bases and 2 bases respectively, with 16 bases between them. Germline values: CDR1 SEHNR, CDR2 FQNEAQ (reference sequence). CDR3 loop: CASSPPVFRPYEQYF. CDR3 bases: TGTGCCAGCAGCCCACCGGTCTTCCGACCCTACGAGCAGTACTTC.

The sample holds many counts of this clonotype. This chain uses TRBV27 with TRBJ2-7, with 7 bases lining up with TRBD1. Germline V lookup: CDR1 MNHEY, CDR2 SMNVEV (reference sequence). The CDR3 runs 12 residues. With 8 bases clipped from V and 6 bases from J, the junction kept 7 bases outside the gene matches. The DNA of the CDR3 is TGTGCCAGCCAGAACAGGGGCGGCGAGCAGTACTTC. Its protein is CASQNRGGEQYF.

This clonotype has at least ten counts. This chain uses TRBV6-2 or TRBV6-3 with TRBJ1-1, with TRBD1 as a possible D gene (6 bases). Looked up from germline, CDR1 is MNHEY and CDR2 is SVGEGT. This CDR3 has 16 residues. Trimming left V 2 bases short and J 0 bases short, with 13 bases between. In DNA form, the CDR3 reads TGTGCCAGCAGTTACAGGACAGACTATATGAACACTGAAGCTTTCTTT. It codes for CASSYRTDYMNTEAFF.

This clonotype was recorded many times. The chain carries TRBV27 and TRBJ2-7, with TRBD1 identical over 8 bases. The germline V gene has CDR1 MNHEY and CDR2 SMNVEV (reference sequence). The J segment lost 4 bases and the V segment lost 5 bases, leaving 10 bases of the junction unmatched. The CDR3 covers 15 residues. The CDR3 DNA reads as TGTGCCAGCAGTCCTGTGGGGCAGGGGGCTTACGAGCAGTACTTC. Protein product: CASSPVGQGAYEQYF.

This clonotype was seen ten or more times. J is TRBJ2-1 and V is TRBV24-1; tentative D call: TRBD1 (6 bases). This CDR3 is built from 11 residues. V was pared by 9 bases and J by 6 bases, with 8 bases between. Germline CDR1 reads KGHDR; CDR2 reads SFDVKD. DNA for the CDR3: TGTGCCACCGGGACAACCAATGAGCAGTTCTTC. This gives the protein CATGTTNEQFF.

Of note for this clonotype: Being one base from a much bigger clone, this may be a read error. The chain couples TRBV9 to TRBJ2-1; D may match TRBD1 or TRBD2 (5 bases each). This CDR3 is 15 amino acids long. From germline, CDR1 is SGDLS and CDR2 YYNGEE. The ends were cut back, 8 bases at V and 10 bases at J, with 25 bases in the middle. CDR3 nucleotides: TGTGCCAGGAGCCTCACCGGGACCCTGTCGGAGGAGCAGTTCTTC. Its translation is CARSLTGTLSEEQFF.

This clonotype was recorded at least ten times. The genes are TRBV20-1 and TRBJ1-1; D call uncertain. The V gene lost 1 base and the J gene lost 0 bases, with 12 bases spanning the gap. Per the germline V gene, CDR1 is DFQATT and CDR2 is SNEGSKA (reference sequence). The CDR3 covers 15 residues. The DNA of the CDR3 is TGCAGTGCTAGAGTCCCTGTTCTGATGAACACTGAAGCTTTCTTT. This gives the protein CSARVPVLMNTEAFF.